Included here is one T cell receptor (beta chain) sequence, with context. This entry is derived from a study of control samples from healthy donors and cancer patients. The table came from immunoSEQ multiplex PCR; TCRdb's copy has only in-frame clones and leaves some out. This sample carries about 140,000 clones, 85% to 95% of them seen once, and the ten largest clones take roughly 14%. The germline V gene has CDR1 SGDLS and CDR2 YYNGEE. The CDR3 runs 13 residues. Trimming removed 3 bases from V and 7 bases from J; junction bases left unmatched: 5. J is TRBJ1-2 and V is TRBV9; 8 bases are a match to TRBD1. This TCR was sampled from a man aged 35 to 55 in good health. Sequenced material: blood. The CDR3 is CASSGQGFFGYTF. In DNA form, the CDR3 reads TGTGCCAGCAGCGGACAGGGGTTCTTTGGCTACACCTTC.